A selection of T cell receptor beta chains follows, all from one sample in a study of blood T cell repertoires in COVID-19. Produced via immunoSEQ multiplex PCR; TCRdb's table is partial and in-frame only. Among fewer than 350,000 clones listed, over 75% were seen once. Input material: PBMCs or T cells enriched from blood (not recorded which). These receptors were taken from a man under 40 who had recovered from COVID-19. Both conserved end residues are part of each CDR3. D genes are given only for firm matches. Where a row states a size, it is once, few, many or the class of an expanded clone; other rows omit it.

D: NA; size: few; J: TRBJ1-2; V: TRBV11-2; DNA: TGTGCCAGCAGCTCTACAGGACCTTATGGCTACACCTTC; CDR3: CASSSTGPYGYTF
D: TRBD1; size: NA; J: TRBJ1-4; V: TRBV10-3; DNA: TGTGCCATCAGTGAAAGACAGGGTGAAAAACTGTTTTTT; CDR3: CAISERQGEKLFF
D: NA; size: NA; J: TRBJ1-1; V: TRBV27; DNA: TGTGCCAGCAGTTTTGGAGTTTTGAACACTGAAGCTTTCTTT; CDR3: CASSFGVLNTEAFF
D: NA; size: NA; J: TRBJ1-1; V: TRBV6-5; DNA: TGTGCCAGCAGTTACAGGGGCTCGAACACTGAAGCTTTCTTT; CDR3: CASSYRGSNTEAFF
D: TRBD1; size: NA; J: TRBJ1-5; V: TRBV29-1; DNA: TGCAGCGTTAAAACAGGGGGTGATCAGCCCCAGCATTTT; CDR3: CSVKTGGDQPQHF
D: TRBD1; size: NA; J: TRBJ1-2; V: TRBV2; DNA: TGTGCCAGCAGTGAAATTGGACAGGGTGATGGCTACACCTTC; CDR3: CASSEIGQGDGYTF
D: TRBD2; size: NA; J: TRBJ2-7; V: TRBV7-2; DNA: TGTGCCAGCAGCCCCGGGGGGACCTACGAGCAGTACTTC; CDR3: CASSPGGTYEQYF
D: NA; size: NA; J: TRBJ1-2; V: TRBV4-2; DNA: TGTGCCAGCAGCCAAGATACCGGGACACCCAACTATGGCTACACCTTC; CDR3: CASSQDTGTPNYGYTF
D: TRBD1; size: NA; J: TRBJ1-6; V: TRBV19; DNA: TGTGCCAGTAGTATCTCCGGGACAGAAAATTCACCCCTCCACTTT; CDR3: CASSISGTENSPLHF
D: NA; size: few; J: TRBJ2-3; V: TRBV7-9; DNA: TGTGCCAGCAGCTTAGCGAGGGGGGGAGGAGATACGCAGTATTTT; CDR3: CASSLARGGGDTQYF
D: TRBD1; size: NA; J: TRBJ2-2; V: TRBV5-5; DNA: TGTGCCAGCAGCTTAACAGGGGAGAACACCGGGGAGCTGTTTTTT; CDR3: CASSLTGENTGELFF
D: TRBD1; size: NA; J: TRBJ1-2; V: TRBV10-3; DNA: TGTGCCATCGGGGACAGGGGCGGCTACACCTTC; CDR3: CAIGDRGGYTF
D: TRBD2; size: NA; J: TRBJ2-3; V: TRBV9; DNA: TGTGCCAGCAGCGTATTCATCGTAGCGGGGGGCACAGATACGCAGTATTTT; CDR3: CASSVFIVAGGTDTQYF
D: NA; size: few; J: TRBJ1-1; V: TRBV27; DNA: TGTGCCAGCAGCAGGGGCACTGAAGCTTTCTTT; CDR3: CASSRGTEAFF
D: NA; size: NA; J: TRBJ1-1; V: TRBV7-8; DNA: TGTGCCAGCAGCTCGAGGCCCGTGAACACTGAAGCTTTCTTT; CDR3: CASSSRPVNTEAFF
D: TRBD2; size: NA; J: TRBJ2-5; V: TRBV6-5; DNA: TGTGCCAGCAGAGGACTAGCGCGAGAAGAGACCCAGTACTTC; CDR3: CASRGLAREETQYF
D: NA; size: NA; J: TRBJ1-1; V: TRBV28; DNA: TGTGCCAGCAGTGGGGGAGGGATTATCACTGAAGCTTTCTTT; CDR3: CASSGGGIITEAFF
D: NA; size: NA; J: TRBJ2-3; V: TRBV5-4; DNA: TGTGCCAGCAGCCCCCTGGACTCACCCCCAGATACGCAGTATTTT; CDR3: CASSPLDSPPDTQYF
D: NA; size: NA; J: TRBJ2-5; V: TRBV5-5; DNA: TGTGCCAGCAGCTTCTTCGGGGGAGAGACCCAGTACTTC; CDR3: CASSFFGGETQYF
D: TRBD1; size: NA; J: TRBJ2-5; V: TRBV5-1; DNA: TGCGCCAGCAGCCCCGGGCAGGGGGTCCCCGAGACCCAGTACTTC; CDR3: CASSPGQGVPETQYF
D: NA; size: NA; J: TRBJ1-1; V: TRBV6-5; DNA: TGTGCCAGCAGTTACTCAAAAACAGGGTCAGCTTTCTTT; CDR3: CASSYSKTGSAFF
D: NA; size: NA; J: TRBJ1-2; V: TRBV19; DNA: TGTGCCAGTAGTGAGGGCGGCACTATTGTCGGCTACACCTTC; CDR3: CASSEGGTIVGYTF
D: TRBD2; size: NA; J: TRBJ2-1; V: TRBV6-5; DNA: TGTGCCAGCAGTCGGCTAGCGGGGGAAAATGAGCAGTTCTTC; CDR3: CASSRLAGENEQFF
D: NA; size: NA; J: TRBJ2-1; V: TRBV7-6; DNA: TGTGCCAGCAGCTTATCCCCGGGCAATGAGCAGTTCTTC; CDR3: CASSLSPGNEQFF
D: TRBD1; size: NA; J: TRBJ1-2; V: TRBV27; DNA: TGTGCCAGCAGTTTATCATGGACAGGGGCTTATGGCTACACCTTC; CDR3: CASSLSWTGAYGYTF
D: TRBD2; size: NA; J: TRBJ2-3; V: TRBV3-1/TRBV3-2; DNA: TGTGCCAGCAGTCTGCACGGGCCTAGCGGGGGGGCAGATACGCAGTATTTT; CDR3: CASSLHGPSGGADTQYF
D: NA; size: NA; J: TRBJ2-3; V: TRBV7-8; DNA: TGTGCCAGCAGCTTAGGGAGGGAGTGGGGGGTGGCAGATACGCAGTATTTT; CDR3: CASSLGREWGVADTQYF
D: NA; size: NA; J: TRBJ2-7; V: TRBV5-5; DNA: TGTGCCAGCAGTTCCACCCCGGGACAATACGAGCAGTACTTC; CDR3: CASSSTPGQYEQYF
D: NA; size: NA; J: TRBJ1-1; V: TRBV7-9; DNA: TGTGCCAGCAGCTTCGTCTCTTCTGAAGCTTTCTTT; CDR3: CASSFVSSEAFF
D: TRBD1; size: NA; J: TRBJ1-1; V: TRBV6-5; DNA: TGTGCCAGCAGATTTCTTCGCCCGGACAGGGAAGCTTTCTTT; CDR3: CASRFLRPDREAFF
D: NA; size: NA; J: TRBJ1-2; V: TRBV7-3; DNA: TGTGCCAGCAGCTTAGGGCAGGACTGGCGCTATGGCTACACCTTC; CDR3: CASSLGQDWRYGYTF